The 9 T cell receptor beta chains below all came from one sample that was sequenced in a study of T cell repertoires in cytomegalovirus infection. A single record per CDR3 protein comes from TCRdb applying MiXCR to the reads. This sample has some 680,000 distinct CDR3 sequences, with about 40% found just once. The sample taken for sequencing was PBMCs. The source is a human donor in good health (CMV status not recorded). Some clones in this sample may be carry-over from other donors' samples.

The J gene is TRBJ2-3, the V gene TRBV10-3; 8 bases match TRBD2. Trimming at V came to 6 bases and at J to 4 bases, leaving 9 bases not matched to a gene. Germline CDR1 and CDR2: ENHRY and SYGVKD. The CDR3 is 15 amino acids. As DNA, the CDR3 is TGTGCCATCAGAGATACGGGAGGGCCTTCAGATACGCAGTATTTT. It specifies CAIRDTGGPSDTQYF.

CDR3: CASSPMYLGQGDNEQFF. The DNA for the CDR3 is TGTGCCAGCAGTCCAATGTATTTGGGACAGGGGGACAATGAGCAGTTCTTC. The V and J genes are TRBV6-2 or TRBV6-3 and TRBJ2-1, with 11 bases lining up with TRBD1. Germline lookup yields CDR1 MNHEY and CDR2 SVGEGT. This CDR3 is built from 17 residues. The junction had 11 bases not matched to a gene; V was cut back by 5 bases and J by 5 bases.

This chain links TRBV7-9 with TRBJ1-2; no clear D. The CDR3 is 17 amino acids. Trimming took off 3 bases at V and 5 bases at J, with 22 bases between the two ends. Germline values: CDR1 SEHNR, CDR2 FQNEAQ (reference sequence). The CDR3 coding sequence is TGTGCCAGCAGCTTCCCCGCGCCCGGGGATCGATGGTATGGCTACACCTTC. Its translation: CASSFPAPGDRWYGYTF.

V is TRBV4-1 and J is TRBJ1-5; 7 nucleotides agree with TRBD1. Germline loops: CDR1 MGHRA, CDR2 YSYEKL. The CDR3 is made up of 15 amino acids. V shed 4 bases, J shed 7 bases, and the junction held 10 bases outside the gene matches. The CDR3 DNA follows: TGCGCCAGCAGCCCCAGGGGGAGTGGGGTCCAGCCCCAGCATTTT. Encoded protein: CASSPRGSGVQPQHF.

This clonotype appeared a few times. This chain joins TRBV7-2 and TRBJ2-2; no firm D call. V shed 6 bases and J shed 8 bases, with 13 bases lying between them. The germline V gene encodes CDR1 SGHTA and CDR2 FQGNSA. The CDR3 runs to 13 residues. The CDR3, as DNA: TGTGCCAGCAGTCGCCCCTCTCTGGGGGAGCTGTTTTTT. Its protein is CASSRPSLGELFF.

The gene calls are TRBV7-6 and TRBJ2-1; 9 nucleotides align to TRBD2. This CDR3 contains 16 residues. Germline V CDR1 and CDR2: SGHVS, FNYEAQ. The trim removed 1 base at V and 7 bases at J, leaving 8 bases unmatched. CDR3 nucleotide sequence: TGTGCCAGCAGCTTAGAAGCTAGCGGGAACACAAATGAGCAGTTCTTC. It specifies CASSLEASGNTNEQFF.

The CDR3 loop is CSASLQGNTDTQYF. The CDR3 bases are TGCAGTGCTAGTCTCCAGGGGAACACAGATACGCAGTATTTT. The J gene is TRBJ2-3, the V gene TRBV20-1; the D gene is possibly TRBD1 (6 bases). Trimming pared 3 bases from V and 2 bases from J, leaving 12 bases between. Germline values: CDR1 DFQATT, CDR2 SNEGSKA (reference sequence). This CDR3 is built from 14 residues.

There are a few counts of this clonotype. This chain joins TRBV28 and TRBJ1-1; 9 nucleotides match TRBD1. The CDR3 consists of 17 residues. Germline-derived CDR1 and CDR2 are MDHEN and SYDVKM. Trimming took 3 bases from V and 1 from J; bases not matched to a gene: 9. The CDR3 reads CASSFSGTGIRNTEAFF. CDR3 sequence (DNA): TGTGCCAGCAGTTTTTCCGGGACAGGGATCCGGAACACTGAAGCTTTCTTT.

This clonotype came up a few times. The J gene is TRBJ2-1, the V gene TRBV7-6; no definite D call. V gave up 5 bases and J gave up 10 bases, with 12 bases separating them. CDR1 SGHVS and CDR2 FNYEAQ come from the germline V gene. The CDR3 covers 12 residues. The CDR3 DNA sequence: TGTGCCAGCAGCGCTGACCCGTTGGAGCAGTTCTTC. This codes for CASSADPLEQFF.